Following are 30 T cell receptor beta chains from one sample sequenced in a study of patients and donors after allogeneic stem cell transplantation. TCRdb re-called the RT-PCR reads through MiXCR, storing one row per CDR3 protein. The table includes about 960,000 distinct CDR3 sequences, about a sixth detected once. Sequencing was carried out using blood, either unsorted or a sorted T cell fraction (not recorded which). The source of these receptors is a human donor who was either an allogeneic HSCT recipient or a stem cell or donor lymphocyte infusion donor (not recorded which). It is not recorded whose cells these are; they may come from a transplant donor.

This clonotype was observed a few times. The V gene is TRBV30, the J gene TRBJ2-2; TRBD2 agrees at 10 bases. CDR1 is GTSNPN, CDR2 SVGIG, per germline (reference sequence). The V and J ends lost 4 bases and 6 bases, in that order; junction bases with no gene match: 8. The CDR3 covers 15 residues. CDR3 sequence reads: CAWTPGTSVPGELFF. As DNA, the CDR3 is TGTGCCTGGACCCCCGGGACTAGCGTACCCGGGGAGCTGTTTTTT.

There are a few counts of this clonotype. In nucleotides, the CDR3 is TGCGCCAGCATCATCCTTAATGAAAAACTGTTTTTT. It codes for CASIILNEKLFF. V and J are TRBV5-1 and TRBJ1-4; D remains ambiguous. Germline CDR1 reads SGHRS; CDR2 reads YFSETQ. This CDR3 has 12 residues. V was trimmed by 6 bases and J by 4 bases, leaving 7 bases between them.

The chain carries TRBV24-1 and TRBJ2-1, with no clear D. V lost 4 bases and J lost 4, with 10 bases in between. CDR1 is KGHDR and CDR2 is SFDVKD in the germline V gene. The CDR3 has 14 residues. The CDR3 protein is CATSDPRRYNEQFF. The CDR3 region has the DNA TGTGCCACCAGTGACCCCCGTCGGTACAATGAGCAGTTCTTC.

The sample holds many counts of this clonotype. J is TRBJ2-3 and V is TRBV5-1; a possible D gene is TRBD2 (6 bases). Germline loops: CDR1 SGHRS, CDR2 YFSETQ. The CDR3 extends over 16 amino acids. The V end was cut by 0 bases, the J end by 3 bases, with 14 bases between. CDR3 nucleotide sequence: TGCGCCAGCAGCTTGGAAGTCTTTGGAGGGACAGATACGCAGTATTTT. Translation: CASSLEVFGGTDTQYF. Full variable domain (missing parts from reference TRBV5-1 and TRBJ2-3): KAGVTQTPRYLIKTRGQQVTLSCSPISGHRSVSWYQQTPGQGLQFLFEYFSETQRNKGNFPGRFSGRQFSNSRSEMNVSTLELGDSALYLCASSLEVFGGTDTQYFGPGTRLTVL.

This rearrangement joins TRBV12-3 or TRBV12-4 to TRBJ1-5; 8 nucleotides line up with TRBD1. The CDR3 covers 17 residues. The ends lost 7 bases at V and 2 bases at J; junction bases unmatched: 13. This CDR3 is CASTRRQGARGNQPQHF. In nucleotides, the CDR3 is TGTGCCAGCACCCGGAGGCAGGGGGCTAGAGGCAATCAGCCCCAGCATTTT.

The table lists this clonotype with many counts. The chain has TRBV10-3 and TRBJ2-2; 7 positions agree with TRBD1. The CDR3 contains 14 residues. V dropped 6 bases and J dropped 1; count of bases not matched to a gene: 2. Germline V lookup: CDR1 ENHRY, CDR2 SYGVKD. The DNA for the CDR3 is TGTGCCATCAGGGACAGGTTGAACACCGGGGAGCTGTTTTTT. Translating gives CAIRDRLNTGELFF.

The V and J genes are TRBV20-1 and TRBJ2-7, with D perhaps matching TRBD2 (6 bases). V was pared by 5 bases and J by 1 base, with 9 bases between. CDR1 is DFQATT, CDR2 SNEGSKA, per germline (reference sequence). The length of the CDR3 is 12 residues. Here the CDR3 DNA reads TGCAGTGCTGGGACTTTGTCCTACGAGCAGTACTTC. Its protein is CSAGTLSYEQYF.

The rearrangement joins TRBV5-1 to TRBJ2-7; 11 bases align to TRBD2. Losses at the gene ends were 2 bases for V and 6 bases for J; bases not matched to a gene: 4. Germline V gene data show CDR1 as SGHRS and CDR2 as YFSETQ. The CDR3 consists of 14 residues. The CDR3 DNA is TGCGCCAGCAGCTTCACGGGACTAGCGGCCGAGCAGTACTTC. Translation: CASSFTGLAAEQYF.

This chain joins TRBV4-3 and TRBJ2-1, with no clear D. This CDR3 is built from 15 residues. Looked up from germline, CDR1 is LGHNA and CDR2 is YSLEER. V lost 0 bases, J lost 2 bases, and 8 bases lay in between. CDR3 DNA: TGCGCCAGCAGCCAAGAATTTTATACCTACAATGAGCAGTTCTTC. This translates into CASSQEFYTYNEQFF.

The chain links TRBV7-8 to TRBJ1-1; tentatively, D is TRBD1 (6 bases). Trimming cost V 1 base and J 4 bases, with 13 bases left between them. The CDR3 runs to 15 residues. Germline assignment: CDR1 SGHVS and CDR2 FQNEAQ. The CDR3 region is CASSLGGRFITEAFF. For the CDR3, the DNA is TGTGCCAGCAGCTTAGGGGGGCGCTTTATCACTGAAGCTTTCTTT.

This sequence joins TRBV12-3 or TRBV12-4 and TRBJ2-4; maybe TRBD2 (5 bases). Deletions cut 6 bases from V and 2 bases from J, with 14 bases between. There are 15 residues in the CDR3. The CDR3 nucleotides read TGTGCCAGCAGCCCTATCGGCGGGTCCAAAAACATTCAGTACTTC. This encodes CASSPIGGSKNIQYF.

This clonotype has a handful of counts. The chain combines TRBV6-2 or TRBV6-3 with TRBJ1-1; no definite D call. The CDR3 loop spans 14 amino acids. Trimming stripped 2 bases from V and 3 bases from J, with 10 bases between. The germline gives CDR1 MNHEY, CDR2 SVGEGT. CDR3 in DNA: TGTGCCAGCAGTTACACCCAGGCCCACACTGAAGCTTTCTTT. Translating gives CASSYTQAHTEAFF.

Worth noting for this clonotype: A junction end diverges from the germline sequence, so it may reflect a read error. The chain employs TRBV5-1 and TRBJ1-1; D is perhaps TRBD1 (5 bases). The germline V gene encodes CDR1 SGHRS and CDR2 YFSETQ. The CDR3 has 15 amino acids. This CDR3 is CASSLGLLPDTEASF. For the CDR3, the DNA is TGCGCCAGCAGCTTGGGGCTTCTTCCGGACACTGAAGCTTCCTTT.

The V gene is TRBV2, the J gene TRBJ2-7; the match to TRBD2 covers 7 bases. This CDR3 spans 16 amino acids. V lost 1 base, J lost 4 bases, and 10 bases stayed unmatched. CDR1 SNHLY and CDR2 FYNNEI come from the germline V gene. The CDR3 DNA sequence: TGTGCCAGCAGTGAAGGCCATCGTCTAGCGGAATACGAGCAGTACTTC. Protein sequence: CASSEGHRLAEYEQYF.

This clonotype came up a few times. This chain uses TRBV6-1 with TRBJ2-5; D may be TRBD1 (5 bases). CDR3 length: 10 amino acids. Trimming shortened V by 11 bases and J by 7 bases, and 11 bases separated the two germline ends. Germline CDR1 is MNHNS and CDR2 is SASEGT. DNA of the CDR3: TGTGCCGCAGGGTTGGGGACCCAGTACTTC. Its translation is CAAGLGTQYF.

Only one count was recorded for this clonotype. DNA of the CDR3: TGTGCCAGCAGCCAGGTCCGTTGGGGTGAGCAGTTCTTC. Translated: CASSQVRWGEQFF. This chain links TRBV3-1 with TRBJ2-1, with no clear D. With 3 bases removed from V and 9 bases from J, the gap between germline ends came to 12 bases. This CDR3 comprises 13 residues. Germline CDR1 LGHDT, CDR2 YNNKEL (reference sequence).

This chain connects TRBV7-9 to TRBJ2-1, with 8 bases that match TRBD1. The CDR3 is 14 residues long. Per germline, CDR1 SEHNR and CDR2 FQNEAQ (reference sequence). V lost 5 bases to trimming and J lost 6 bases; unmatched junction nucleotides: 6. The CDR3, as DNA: TGTGCCAGCAGCCGGACAGGGTCCCTCAATGAGCAGTTCTTC. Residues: CASSRTGSLNEQFF.

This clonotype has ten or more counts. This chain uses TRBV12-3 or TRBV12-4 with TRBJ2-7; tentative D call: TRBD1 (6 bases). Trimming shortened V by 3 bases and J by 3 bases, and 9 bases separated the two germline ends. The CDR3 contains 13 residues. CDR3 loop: CASSLSGVYEQYF. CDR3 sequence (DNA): TGTGCCAGCAGTTTGTCAGGGGTCTACGAGCAGTACTTC.

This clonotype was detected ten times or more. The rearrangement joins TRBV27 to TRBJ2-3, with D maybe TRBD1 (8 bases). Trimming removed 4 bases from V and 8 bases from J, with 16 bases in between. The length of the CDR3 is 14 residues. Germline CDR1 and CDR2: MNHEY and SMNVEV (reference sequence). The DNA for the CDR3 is TGTGCCAGCAGTTCCTATACAGGGGGGGGTACGCAGTATTTT. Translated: CASSSYTGGGTQYF.

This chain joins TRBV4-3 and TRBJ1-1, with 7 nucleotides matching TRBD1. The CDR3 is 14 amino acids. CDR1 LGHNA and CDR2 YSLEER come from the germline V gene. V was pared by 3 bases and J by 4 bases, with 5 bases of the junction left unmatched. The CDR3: CASSQTTGSTEAFF. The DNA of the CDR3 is TGCGCCAGCAGCCAGACGACAGGGAGCACTGAAGCTTTCTTT.

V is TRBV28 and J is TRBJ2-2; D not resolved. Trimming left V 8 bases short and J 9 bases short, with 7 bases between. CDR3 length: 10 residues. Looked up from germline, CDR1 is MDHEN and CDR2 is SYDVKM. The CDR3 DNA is TGTGCCAGCGGTGGCTGGGAGCTGTTTTTT. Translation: CASGGWELFF.

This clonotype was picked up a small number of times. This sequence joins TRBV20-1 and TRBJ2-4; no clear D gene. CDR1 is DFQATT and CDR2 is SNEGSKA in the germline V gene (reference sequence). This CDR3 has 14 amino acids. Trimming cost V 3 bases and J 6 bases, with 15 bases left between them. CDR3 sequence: CSASLPPVGNIQYF. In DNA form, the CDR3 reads TGCAGTGCTAGTTTACCGCCTGTGGGAAACATTCAGTACTTC.

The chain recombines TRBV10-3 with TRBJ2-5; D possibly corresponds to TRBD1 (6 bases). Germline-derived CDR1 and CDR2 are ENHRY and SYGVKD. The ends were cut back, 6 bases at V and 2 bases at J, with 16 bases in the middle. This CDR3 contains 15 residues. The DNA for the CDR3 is TGTGCCATCAGCGACCCAGGGGTATTTCAAGAGACCCAGTACTTC. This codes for CAISDPGVFQETQYF.

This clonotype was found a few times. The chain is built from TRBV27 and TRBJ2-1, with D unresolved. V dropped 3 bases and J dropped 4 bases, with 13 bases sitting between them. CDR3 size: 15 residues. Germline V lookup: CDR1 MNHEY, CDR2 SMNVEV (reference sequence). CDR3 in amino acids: CASSFQPPGYNEQFF. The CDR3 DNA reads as TGTGCCAGCAGTTTTCAACCCCCAGGTTACAATGAGCAGTTCTTC.

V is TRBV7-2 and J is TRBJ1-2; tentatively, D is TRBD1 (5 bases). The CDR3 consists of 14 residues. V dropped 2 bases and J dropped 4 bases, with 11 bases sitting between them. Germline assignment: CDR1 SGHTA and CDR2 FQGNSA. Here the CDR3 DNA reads TGTGCCAGCAGCTTACAGGGAATAGCCTATGGCTACACCTTC. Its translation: CASSLQGIAYGYTF.

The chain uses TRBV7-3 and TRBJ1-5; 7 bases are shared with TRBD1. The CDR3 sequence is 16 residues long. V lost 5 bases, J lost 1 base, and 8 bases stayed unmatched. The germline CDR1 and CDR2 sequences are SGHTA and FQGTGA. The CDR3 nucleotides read TGTGCCAGCAGCGCCGGTGGGACAGTGAGCAATCAGCCCCAGCATTTT. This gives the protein CASSAGGTVSNQPQHF.

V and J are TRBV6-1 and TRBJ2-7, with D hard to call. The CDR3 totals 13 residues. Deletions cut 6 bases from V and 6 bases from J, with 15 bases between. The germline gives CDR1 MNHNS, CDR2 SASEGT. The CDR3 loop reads CASSSLLVGEQYF. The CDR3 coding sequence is TGTGCCAGCAGCTCCCTGTTAGTTGGCGAGCAGTACTTC.

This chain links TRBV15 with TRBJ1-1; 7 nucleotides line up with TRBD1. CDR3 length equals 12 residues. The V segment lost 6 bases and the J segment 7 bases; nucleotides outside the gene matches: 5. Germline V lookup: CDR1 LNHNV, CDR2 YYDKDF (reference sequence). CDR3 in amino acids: CATSTRDSEAFF. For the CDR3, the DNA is TGTGCCACCAGTACGAGGGACAGTGAAGCTTTCTTT.

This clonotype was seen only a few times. CDR3 loop: CASSSSTGTSGGRQYF. Here the CDR3 DNA reads TGTGCCAGCAGCTCTTCCACCGGGACTAGCGGGGGACGGCAGTATTTT. V is TRBV7-9 and J is TRBJ2-3, with 14 bases lining up with TRBD2. The CDR3 is 16 residues long. Germline V gene data show CDR1 as SEHNR and CDR2 as FQNEAQ (reference sequence). The V segment lost 4 bases and the J segment 11 bases; nucleotides outside the gene matches: 11. Using reference TRBV7-9 and TRBJ2-3 for the parts outside the CDR3, the full variable domain is DTGVSQNPRHKITKRGQNVTFRCDPISEHNRLYWYRQTLGQGPEFLTYFQNEAQLEKSRLLSDRFSAERPKGSFSTLEIQRTEQGDSAMYLCASSSSTGTSGGRQYFGPGTRLTVL.

The CDR3 nucleotides are TGTGCCAGCAGCCCCCGGGACAGGGTTGGGACTGAAGCTTTCTTT. This encodes CASSPRDRVGTEAFF. The chain carries TRBV9 and TRBJ1-1; 9 bases map to TRBD1. Germline V gives CDR1 SGDLS, CDR2 YYNGEE. Germline trimming cut 4 bases from V and 5 bases from J; bases unmatched to any gene: 9. The CDR3 is 15 amino acids.